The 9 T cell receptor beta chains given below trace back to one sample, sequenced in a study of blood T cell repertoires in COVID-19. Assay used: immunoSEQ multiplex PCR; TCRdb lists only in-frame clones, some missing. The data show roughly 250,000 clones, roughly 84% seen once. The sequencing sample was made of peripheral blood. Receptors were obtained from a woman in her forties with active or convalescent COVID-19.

CDR3 residues: CASSPGGGYTF. In DNA form, the CDR3 reads TGTGCCAGCAGCCCGGGGGGGGGCTACACCTTC. This chain connects TRBV2 to TRBJ1-2, with D possibly being TRBD1 (5 bases). The CDR3 sequence is 11 residues long. V lost 6 bases to trimming and J lost 8 bases, with 10 bases between them. Germline CDR1 SNHLY, CDR2 FYNNEI.

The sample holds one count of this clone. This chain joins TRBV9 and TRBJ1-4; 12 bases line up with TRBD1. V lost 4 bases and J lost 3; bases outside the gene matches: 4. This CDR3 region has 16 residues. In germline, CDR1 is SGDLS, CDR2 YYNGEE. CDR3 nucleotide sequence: TGTGCCAGCAGCCCCCGGGACAGGGGGCCTAATGAAAAACTGTTTTTT. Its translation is CASSPRDRGPNEKLFF.

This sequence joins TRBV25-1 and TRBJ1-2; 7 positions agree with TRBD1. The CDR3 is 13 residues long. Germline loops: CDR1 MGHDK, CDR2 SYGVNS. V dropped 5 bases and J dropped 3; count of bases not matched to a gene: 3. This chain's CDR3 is CASSRQGYYGYTF. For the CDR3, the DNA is TGTGCCAGCAGTCGACAGGGCTACTATGGCTACACCTTC.

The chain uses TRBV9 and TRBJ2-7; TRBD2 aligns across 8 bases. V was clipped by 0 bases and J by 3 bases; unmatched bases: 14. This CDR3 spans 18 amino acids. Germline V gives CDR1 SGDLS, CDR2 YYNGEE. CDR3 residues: CASSVGGGGPPFNYEQYF. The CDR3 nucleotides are TGTGCCAGCAGCGTAGGAGGCGGGGGGCCACCCTTCAACTACGAGCAGTACTTC.

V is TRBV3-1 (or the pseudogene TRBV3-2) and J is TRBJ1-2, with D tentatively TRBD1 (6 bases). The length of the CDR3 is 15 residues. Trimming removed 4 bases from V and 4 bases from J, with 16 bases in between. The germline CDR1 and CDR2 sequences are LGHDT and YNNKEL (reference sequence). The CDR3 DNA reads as TGTGCCAGCAGCCTACAGGGAACCGGGGTCTATGGCTACACCTTC. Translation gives CASSLQGTGVYGYTF.

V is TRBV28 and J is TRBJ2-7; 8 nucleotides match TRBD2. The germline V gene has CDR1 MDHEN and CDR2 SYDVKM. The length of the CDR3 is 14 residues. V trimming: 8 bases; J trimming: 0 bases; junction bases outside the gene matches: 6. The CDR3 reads CASGPGGSSYEQYV. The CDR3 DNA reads TGTGCCAGCGGACCGGGGGGGAGCTCCTACGAGCAGTACGTC.

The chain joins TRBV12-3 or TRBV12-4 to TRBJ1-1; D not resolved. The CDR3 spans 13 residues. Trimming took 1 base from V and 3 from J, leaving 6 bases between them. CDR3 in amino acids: CASSLGPDTEAFF. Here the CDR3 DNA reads TGTGCCAGCAGTTTAGGCCCGGACACTGAAGCTTTCTTT.

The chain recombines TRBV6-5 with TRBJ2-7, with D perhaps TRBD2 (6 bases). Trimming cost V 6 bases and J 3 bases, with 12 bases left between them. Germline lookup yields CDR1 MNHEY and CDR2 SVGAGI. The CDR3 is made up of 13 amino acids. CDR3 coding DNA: TGTGCCAGCAGCCGCGGGACTTTCTACGAGCAGTACTTC. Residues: CASSRGTFYEQYF.

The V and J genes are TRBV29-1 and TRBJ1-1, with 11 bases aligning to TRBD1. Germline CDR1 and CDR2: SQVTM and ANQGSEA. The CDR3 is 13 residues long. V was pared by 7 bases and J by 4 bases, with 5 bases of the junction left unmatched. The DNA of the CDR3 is TGCAGCGCGCGGACAGGGGGCGGCACTGAAGCTTTCTTT. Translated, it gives CSARTGGGTEAFF.